This TCR beta chain is drawn from a study of naive and memory T cell subsets. Two oligonucleotides, mixed equimolar, formed the beta constant-region primer covering TRBC1 and TRBC2. Four rounds of PCR amplified the ligated cDNA using nested alpha and beta constant-region primers plus SP2. The cDNA 3' end received a ligated single-stranded oligonucleotide carrying the SP2 primer and a 12-nucleotide UMI. TCRdb recomputed calls from the UMI-ligation and nested PCR reads with MiXCR, one row per CDR3 protein. The sample yields 95,000 to 150,000 distinct CDR3 sequences, over 30% seen once. General observations from the study: In naive cells, over 90% of TCR sequences were seen only once. Clonotypes here are unpaired alpha or beta chain sequences.

Trimming pared 2 bases from V and 4 bases from J, leaving 13 bases between. The CDR3 length is 15 residues. Looked up from germline, CDR1 is KGHSH and CDR2 is LQKENI. Regarding this clonotype: Its antigen is as yet unknown.

Four subsets defined by CD45RA and CD27 were sorted after CD3, CD4, CD8 and live/dead staining. The chain links TRBV18 to TRBJ2-3; no firm D call. The receptor comes from a human donor in good health. The sample comprised central memory CD4+ T cells from blood. The CDR3 sequence is CASSPYNEKADTQYF. The CDR3 nucleotides are TGTGCCAGCTCACCATACAACGAGAAGGCAGATACGCAGTATTTT.